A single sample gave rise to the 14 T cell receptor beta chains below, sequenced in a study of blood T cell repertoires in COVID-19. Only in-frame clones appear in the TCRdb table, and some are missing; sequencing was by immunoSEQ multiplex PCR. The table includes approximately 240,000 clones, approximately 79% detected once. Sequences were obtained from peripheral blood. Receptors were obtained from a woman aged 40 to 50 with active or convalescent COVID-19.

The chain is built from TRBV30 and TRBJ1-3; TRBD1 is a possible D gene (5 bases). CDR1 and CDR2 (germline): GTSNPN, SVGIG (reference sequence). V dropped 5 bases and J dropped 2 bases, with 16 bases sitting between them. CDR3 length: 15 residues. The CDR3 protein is CAWGGDFTTGNTIYF. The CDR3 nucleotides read TGTGCCTGGGGGGGGGACTTCACCACTGGAAACACCATATATTTT. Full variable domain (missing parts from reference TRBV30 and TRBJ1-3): SQTIHQWPATLVQPVGSPLSLECTVEGTSNPNLYWYRQAAGRGLQLLFYSVGIGQISSEVPQNLSASRPQDRQFILSSKKLLLSDSGFYLCAWGGDFTTGNTIYFGEGSWLTVV.

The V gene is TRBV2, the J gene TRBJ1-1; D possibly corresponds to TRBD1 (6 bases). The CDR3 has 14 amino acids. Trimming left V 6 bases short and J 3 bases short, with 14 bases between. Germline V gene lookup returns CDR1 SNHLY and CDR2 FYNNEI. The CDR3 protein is CASSARAGDTEAFF. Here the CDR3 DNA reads TGTGCCAGCAGCGCTCGGGCAGGGGACACTGAAGCTTTCTTT.

Here the CDR3 DNA reads TGCAGTGCTCCCTTGGGGGGAGCTTTCTTT. Translating it yields CSAPLGGAFF. V usage is TRBV20-1 and J usage is TRBJ1-1, with D tentatively TRBD1 (5 bases). With 5 bases removed from V and 10 bases from J, the gap between germline ends came to 11 bases. There are 10 residues in the CDR3. The germline gives CDR1 DFQATT, CDR2 SNEGSKA (reference sequence).

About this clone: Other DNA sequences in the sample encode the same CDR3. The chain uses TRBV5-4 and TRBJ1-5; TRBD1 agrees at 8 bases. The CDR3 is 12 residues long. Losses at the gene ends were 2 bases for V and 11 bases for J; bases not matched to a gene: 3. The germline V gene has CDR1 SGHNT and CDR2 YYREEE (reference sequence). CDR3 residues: CASSFDRGSQHF. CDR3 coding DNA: TGTGCCAGCAGCTTTGACAGGGGATCCCAGCATTTT.

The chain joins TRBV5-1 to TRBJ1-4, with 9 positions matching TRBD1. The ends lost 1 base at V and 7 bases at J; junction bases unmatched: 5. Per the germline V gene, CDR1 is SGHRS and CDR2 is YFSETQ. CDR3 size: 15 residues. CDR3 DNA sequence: TGCGCCAGCAGCTTGAGGACAGGGGACTTTGAAAAACTGTTTTTT. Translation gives CASSLRTGDFEKLFF.

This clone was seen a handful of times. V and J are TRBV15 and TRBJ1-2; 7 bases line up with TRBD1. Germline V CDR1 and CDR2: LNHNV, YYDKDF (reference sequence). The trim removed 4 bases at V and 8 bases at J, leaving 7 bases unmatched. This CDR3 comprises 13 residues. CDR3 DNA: TGTGCCACCAGCACCGCGACAGGGACCGGCTACACCTTC. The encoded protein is CATSTATGTGYTF.

The CDR3: CASSVVGRMDTEAFF. The CDR3 DNA is TGTGCCAGCAGCGTAGTGGGCCGAATGGACACTGAAGCTTTCTTT. The chain combines TRBV9 with TRBJ1-1; the D is unclear. From germline, CDR1 is SGDLS and CDR2 YYNGEE. V gave up 0 bases and J gave up 3 bases, with 12 bases separating them. This CDR3 has 15 amino acids.

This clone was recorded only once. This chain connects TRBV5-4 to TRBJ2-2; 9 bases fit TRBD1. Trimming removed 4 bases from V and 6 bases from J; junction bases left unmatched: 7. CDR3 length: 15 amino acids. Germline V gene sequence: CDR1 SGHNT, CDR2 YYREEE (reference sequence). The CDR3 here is CASSLGQGGAGELFF. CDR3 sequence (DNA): TGTGCCAGCAGCCTGGGACAGGGTGGGGCCGGGGAGCTGTTTTTT.

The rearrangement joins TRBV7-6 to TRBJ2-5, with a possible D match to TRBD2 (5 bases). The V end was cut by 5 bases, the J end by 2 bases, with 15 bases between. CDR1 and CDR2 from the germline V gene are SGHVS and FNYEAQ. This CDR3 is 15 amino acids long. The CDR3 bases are TGTGCCAGCAGCCTCACGCCGGGGTGGCAAGAGACCCAGTACTTC. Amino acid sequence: CASSLTPGWQETQYF.

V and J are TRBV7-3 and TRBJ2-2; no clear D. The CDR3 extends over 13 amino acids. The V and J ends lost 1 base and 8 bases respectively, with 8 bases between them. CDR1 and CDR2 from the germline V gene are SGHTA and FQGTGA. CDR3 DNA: TGTGCCAGCAGCTTAATGAGTCCTGGGGAGCTGTTTTTT. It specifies CASSLMSPGELFF.

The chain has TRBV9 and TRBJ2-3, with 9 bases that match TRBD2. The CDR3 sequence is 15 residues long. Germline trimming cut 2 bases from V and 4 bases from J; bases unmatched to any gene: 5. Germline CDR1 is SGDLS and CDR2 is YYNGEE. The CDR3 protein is CASSVQRGEADTQYF. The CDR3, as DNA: TGTGCCAGCAGCGTCCAGCGGGGGGAGGCAGATACGCAGTATTTT.

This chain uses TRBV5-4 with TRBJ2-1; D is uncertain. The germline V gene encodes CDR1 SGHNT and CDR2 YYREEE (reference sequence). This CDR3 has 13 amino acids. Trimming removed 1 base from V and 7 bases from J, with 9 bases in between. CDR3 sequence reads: CASSLRVHNEQFF. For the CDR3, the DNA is TGTGCCAGCAGCTTGAGAGTGCATAATGAGCAGTTCTTC.

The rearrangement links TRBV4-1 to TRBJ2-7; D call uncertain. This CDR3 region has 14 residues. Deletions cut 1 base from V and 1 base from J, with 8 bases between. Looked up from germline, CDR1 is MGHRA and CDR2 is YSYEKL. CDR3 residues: CASSQAPRSYEQYV. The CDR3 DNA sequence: TGCGCCAGCAGCCAAGCTCCCAGGTCCTACGAGCAGTACGTC.

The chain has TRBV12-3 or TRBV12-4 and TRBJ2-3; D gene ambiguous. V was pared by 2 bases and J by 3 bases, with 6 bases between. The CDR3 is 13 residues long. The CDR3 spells CASSLSRTDTQYF. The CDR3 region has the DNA TGTGCCAGCAGTTTATCCAGGACAGATACGCAGTATTTT.